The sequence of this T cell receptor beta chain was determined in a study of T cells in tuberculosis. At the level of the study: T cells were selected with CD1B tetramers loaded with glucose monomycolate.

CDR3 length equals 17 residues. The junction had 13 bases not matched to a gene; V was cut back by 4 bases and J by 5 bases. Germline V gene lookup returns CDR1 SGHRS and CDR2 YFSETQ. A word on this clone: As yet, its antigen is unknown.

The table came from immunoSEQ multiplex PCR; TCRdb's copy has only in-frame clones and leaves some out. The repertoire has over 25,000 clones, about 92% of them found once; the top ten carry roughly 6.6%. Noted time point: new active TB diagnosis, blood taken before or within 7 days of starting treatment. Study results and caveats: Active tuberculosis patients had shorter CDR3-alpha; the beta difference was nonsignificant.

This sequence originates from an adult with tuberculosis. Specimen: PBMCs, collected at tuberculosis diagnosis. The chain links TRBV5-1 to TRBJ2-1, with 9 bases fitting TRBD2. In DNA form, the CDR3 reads TGCGCCAGCAGCCCGCGGACTAGCGCTACCCCTCACAATGAGCAGTTCTTC. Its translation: CASSPRTSATPHNEQFF.